What follows are 32 T cell receptor beta chains derived from one specimen sequenced in a study of brain T cells in children with intractable seizures. Only in-frame clones appear in the TCRdb table, and some are missing; sequencing was by immunoSEQ multiplex PCR. Among around 340,000 clones, over 90% were seen once, and the ten largest hold under 7%. The time point is: blood from clinic visit 5 months post-surgery; TSC patient then seizure free. This sample comprised peripheral blood, obtained more than 4 months after surgery. Source of these receptors: a boy in the first two years of life with tuberous sclerosis and intractable seizures.

The CDR3 DNA sequence: TGTGCCAGCAGCTTAGGCACAGGGTTAGGTGAGCAGTTCTTC. Encoded protein: CASSLGTGLGEQFF. The chain combines TRBV11-2 with TRBJ2-1; weak D call: TRBD1 (6 bases). The germline CDR1 and CDR2 sequences are SGHAT and FQNNGV. V was trimmed by 1 base and J by 9 bases, leaving 13 bases between them. The CDR3 has 14 amino acids.

The chain links TRBV12-5 to TRBJ1-1, with D possibly being TRBD1 (5 bases). The CDR3 spans 19 residues. V dropped 0 bases and J dropped 4 bases, with 24 bases sitting between them. Germline CDR1 and CDR2: LGHNT and FRNRAP. The CDR3 bases are TGTGCTAGTGGTTTGGTATTGGGCAGGGACGGTGAGGTTGGCACTGAAGCTTTCTTT. Translation: CASGLVLGRDGEVGTEAFF.

This rearrangement joins TRBV6-5 to TRBJ2-7; weak D call: TRBD2 (6 bases). The CDR3 totals 16 residues. CDR1 is MNHEY, CDR2 SVGAGI, per germline. Deletions cut 2 bases from V and 4 bases from J, with 18 bases between. In DNA, the CDR3 is TGTGCCAGCAGTTACACCCCCCGGCAGGGACTTTACGAGCAGTACTTC. Its protein product is CASSYTPRQGLYEQYF.

The rearrangement links TRBV11-1 to TRBJ1-1; no reliable D call. Trimming left V 1 base short and J 1 base short, with 13 bases between. Germline V lookup: CDR1 SGHAT, CDR2 FQDESV (reference sequence). The CDR3 totals 16 residues. CDR3: CASSLEFGRENTEAFF. The CDR3 DNA follows: TGTGCCAGCAGCTTAGAATTCGGTAGGGAGAACACTGAAGCTTTCTTT.

V is TRBV6-4 and J is TRBJ2-3; D call uncertain. Germline CDR1 and CDR2: MRHNA and SNTAGT. This CDR3 spans 15 amino acids. Trimming took off 8 bases at V and 0 bases at J, with 15 bases between the two ends. The CDR3 loop is CASGSADSSTDTQYF. CDR3 nucleotide sequence: TGTGCCAGCGGTTCGGCGGATAGTAGCACAGATACGCAGTATTTT.

The gene calls are TRBV9 and TRBJ2-3, with TRBD2 matching 9 bases. The CDR3 has 17 residues. The ends lost 7 bases at V and 7 bases at J; junction bases unmatched: 19. Per germline, CDR1 SGDLS and CDR2 YYNGEE. The CDR3 sequence: CASATLTSGTLGNTQYF. The CDR3 nucleotides are TGTGCCAGCGCAACATTGACTAGCGGAACTTTAGGGAATACGCAGTATTTT.

The V and J genes are TRBV9 and TRBJ2-7, with D hard to call. The CDR3 totals 14 residues. From germline, CDR1 is SGDLS and CDR2 YYNGEE. V lost 3 bases and J 2 bases, leaving 12 bases between the germline ends. The CDR3: CASSASPDAYEQYF. CDR3 in DNA: TGTGCCAGCAGCGCCTCCCCGGACGCCTACGAGCAGTACTTC.

The chain links TRBV4-2 to TRBJ2-7; a possible D gene is TRBD2 (5 bases). The CDR3 totals 14 residues. Trimming removed 0 bases from V and 3 bases from J, with 9 bases in between. Germline values: CDR1 LGHNA, CDR2 YNFKEQ. The CDR3 loop reads CASSQDASSYEQYF. CDR3 coding DNA: TGTGCCAGCAGCCAAGATGCTAGCAGCTACGAGCAGTACTTC.

This chain uses TRBV24-1 with TRBJ2-3, with 7 bases aligning to TRBD1. This CDR3 has 15 residues. Germline V gene sequence: CDR1 KGHDR, CDR2 SFDVKD. Trimming took 3 bases from V and 4 from J; bases not matched to a gene: 6. CDR3 sequence: CATSDATGIADTQYF. The CDR3 region has the DNA TGTGCCACCAGTGATGCGACAGGGATCGCAGATACGCAGTATTTT.

The rearrangement links TRBV30 to TRBJ2-3; D gene uncertain. CDR1 and CDR2 (germline): GTSNPN, SVGIG (reference sequence). V was clipped by 1 base and J by 6 bases, with 11 bases between them. The CDR3 runs 13 residues. The CDR3 region is CAWSEGRGDTQYF. The CDR3 DNA is TGTGCCTGGAGTGAAGGGCGAGGCGATACGCAGTATTTT.

V is TRBV7-2 and J is TRBJ1-5; D not certain. The CDR3 totals 15 residues. The germline V and J ends were trimmed by 1 base and 3 bases, with 10 bases remaining between them. Germline assignment: CDR1 SGHTA and CDR2 FQGNSA. DNA of the CDR3: TGTGCCAGCAGCTTAGGAGGGAGGGCCAATCAGCCCCAGCATTTT. This translates into CASSLGGRANQPQHF.

J is TRBJ1-2 and V is TRBV5-8, with TRBD1 identical over 7 bases. This CDR3 contains 18 residues. V lost 3 bases and J lost 1; bases outside the gene matches: 15. CDR1 is SGHTS and CDR2 is YDEGEE in the germline V gene. The CDR3 bases are TGTGCCAGCAGCTCAAACTTACCGGGACAGATATTTAACTATGGCTACACCTTC. Its protein product is CASSSNLPGQIFNYGYTF. The whole variable domain, filled in from reference TRBV5-8 and TRBJ1-2, reads EAGVTQSPTHLIKTRGQQATLRCSPISGHTSVYWYQQALGLGLQFLLWYDEGEERNRGNFPPRFSGRQFPNYSSELNVNALELEDSALYLCASSSNLPGQIFNYGYTFGSGTRLTVV.

The gene calls are TRBV7-3 and TRBJ1-6; 7 nucleotides align to TRBD1. CDR1 is SGHTA, CDR2 FQGTGA, per germline. There are 13 residues in the CDR3. Germline trimming cut 4 bases from V and 8 bases from J; bases unmatched to any gene: 2. CDR3 residues: CASSSDRDSPLHF. CDR3 nucleotide sequence: TGTGCCAGCAGCTCAGACAGGGATTCACCCCTCCACTTT.

The chain combines TRBV5-6 with TRBJ2-5; no firm D call. The CDR3 is made up of 16 amino acids. Germline V CDR1 and CDR2: SGHDT, YYEEEE. Trimming cost V 0 bases and J 1 base, with 13 bases left between them. The CDR3 spells CASSLGVKESQETQYF. DNA of the CDR3: TGTGCCAGCAGCTTGGGGGTCAAGGAGTCCCAAGAGACCCAGTACTTC. The full variable domain, rest sourced from reference TRBV5-6 and TRBJ2-5, is DAGVTQSPTHLIKTRGQQVTLRCSPKSGHDTVSWYQQALGQGPQFIFQYYEEEERQRGNFPDRFSGHQFPNYSSELNVNALLLGDSALYLCASSLGVKESQETQYFGPGTRLLVL.

This chain joins TRBV21-1 and TRBJ1-1; TRBD1, as called in the table, went unchecked against the DNA. TRBV21-1 is marked as a pseudogene. The CDR3 sequence is 12 residues long. CDR3 bases: TGTGCCAGCAAGGGGGAGACAGGGGGAGCTTTCTTT. Translation gives CASKGETGGAFF.

There are a few counts of this clone. The CDR3 reads CASSGGPGTQPQHF. CDR3 bases: TGTGCCAGCAGCGGGGGCCCCGGCACTCAGCCCCAGCATTTT. The rearrangement joins TRBV7-9 to TRBJ1-5, with a weak D call TRBD1 (6 bases). Germline V CDR1 and CDR2: SEHNR, FQNEAQ (reference sequence). Deletions cut 5 bases from V and 6 bases from J, with 14 bases between. The CDR3 is 14 amino acids.

The chain carries TRBV6-5 and TRBJ1-1; 9 positions match TRBD1. Per germline, CDR1 MNHEY and CDR2 SVGAGI. V trimming: 4 bases; J trimming: 1 base; junction bases outside the gene matches: 1. The CDR3 runs 14 residues. As DNA, the CDR3 is TGTGCCAGCAGTTTGACAGGGGGGAACACTGAAGCTTTCTTT. Its translation is CASSLTGGNTEAFF.

On this clone itself: The sample has other DNA sequences that encode this CDR3 too. The chain is built from TRBV9 and TRBJ2-5; D may be TRBD2 (6 bases). The germline gives CDR1 SGDLS, CDR2 YYNGEE. The V gene lost 0 bases and the J gene lost 5 bases, with 8 bases spanning the gap. The CDR3 totals 13 residues. The CDR3 sequence: CASSVGGMETQYF. Here the CDR3 DNA reads TGTGCCAGCAGCGTAGGCGGGATGGAGACCCAGTACTTC.

The genes are TRBV27 and TRBJ2-1; unclear D gene. Germline V lookup: CDR1 MNHEY, CDR2 SMNVEV (reference sequence). V lost 7 bases to trimming and J lost 2 bases, with 15 bases between them. The length of the CDR3 is 15 residues. The CDR3 is CASTSQATTYNEQFF. CDR3 nucleotides: TGTGCCAGCACTTCGCAAGCGACGACCTACAATGAGCAGTTCTTC.

CDR3 sequence (DNA): TGTGCCAGCAGCTCCTCCGGGACATTGAACACTGAAGCTTTCTTT. Encoded protein: CASSSSGTLNTEAFF. This chain connects TRBV9 to TRBJ1-1; D is perhaps TRBD1 (6 bases). Trimming stripped 4 bases from V and 0 bases from J, with 13 bases between. The CDR3 sequence is 15 residues long. CDR1 and CDR2 (germline): SGDLS, YYNGEE.

The J gene is TRBJ2-1, the V gene TRBV9; D gene uncertain. The CDR3 totals 16 residues. The germline V gene encodes CDR1 SGDLS and CDR2 YYNGEE. Trimming shortened V by 4 bases and J by 0 bases, and 14 bases separated the two germline ends. CDR3 region: CASSLRTEISYNEQFF. The CDR3 DNA is TGTGCCAGCAGCCTCCGGACGGAGATCTCCTACAATGAGCAGTTCTTC.

This clone has only a few counts. This sequence joins TRBV5-4 and TRBJ1-3; the D is unclear. Trimming removed 2 bases from V and 4 bases from J, with 7 bases in between. Germline CDR1 SGHNT, CDR2 YYREEE (reference sequence). The CDR3 totals 13 residues. The CDR3 nucleotides read TGTGCCAGCAGCTTTGCAGGAGGAAACACCATATATTTT. Translation: CASSFAGGNTIYF.

The V and J genes are TRBV3-1 (or the pseudogene TRBV3-2) and TRBJ1-2; D is unresolved. CDR1 is LGHDT, CDR2 YNNKEL, per germline (reference sequence). The CDR3 runs 14 residues. Trimming removed 0 bases from V and 6 bases from J, with 11 bases in between. The CDR3 DNA reads TGTGCCAGCAGCCAAGATTTGCGGGCCCATGGCTACACCTTC. This gives the protein CASSQDLRAHGYTF.

The chain joins TRBV19 to TRBJ1-1; 7 nucleotides match TRBD1. There are 17 residues in the CDR3. Germline V gene sequence: CDR1 LNHDA, CDR2 SQIVND (reference sequence). The trim removed 7 bases at V and 0 bases at J, leaving 14 bases unmatched. CDR3 in DNA: TGTGCCAGTACCACTACAGGGGTTATAGCAATGAACACTGAAGCTTTCTTT. Translation: CASTTTGVIAMNTEAFF.

V gene TRBV6-5 combines with J gene TRBJ1-2, with unresolved D. This CDR3 comprises 13 residues. Germline V gene lookup returns CDR1 MNHEY and CDR2 SVGAGI. Trimming cost V 5 bases and J 11 bases, with 18 bases left between them. The CDR3 nucleotides read TGTGCCAGCAGTCCCGGTAGTTCGACCCAATACACCTTC. Protein sequence: CASSPGSSTQYTF.

In nucleotides, the CDR3 is TGTGCCAGCAGTGAAGAGGGCAGGGGAAGAGAAAAACTGTTTTTT. Its translation: CASSEEGRGREKLFF. The chain couples TRBV6-1 to TRBJ1-4, with D possibly matching TRBD1 (6 bases). The ends were cut back, 1 base at V and 8 bases at J, with 14 bases in the middle. Germline lookup yields CDR1 MNHNS and CDR2 SASEGT. The CDR3 is 15 residues long.

This clone was observed once. The chain joins TRBV11-2 to TRBJ2-7; 10 bases are shared with TRBD2. CDR1 and CDR2 (germline): SGHAT, FQNNGV. J lost 2 bases, V lost 1 base, and 8 bases had no gene match. The CDR3 loop spans 17 amino acids. CDR3 residues: CASSLVSGLAVTYEQYF. CDR3 coding DNA: TGTGCCAGCAGCTTAGTCAGCGGACTAGCGGTTACCTACGAGCAGTACTTC.

This chain links TRBV6-5 with TRBJ1-1, with D unresolved. V was shortened by 5 bases and J by 2 bases, with 15 bases between the two germline ends. This CDR3 comprises 15 residues. CDR1 is MNHEY, CDR2 SVGAGI, per germline. The DNA for the CDR3 is TGTGCCAGCAGTCCCACGTTCCAGGCCAACACTGAAGCTTTCTTT. This encodes CASSPTFQANTEAFF.

The chain couples TRBV5-5 to TRBJ2-2; TRBD1 agrees at 7 bases. The CDR3 totals 13 residues. Unmatched junction bases numbered 7, after V lost 7 bases and J lost 7 bases. CDR1 is SGHKS and CDR2 is YYEKEE in the germline V gene (reference sequence). The chain's CDR3 is CASSKGAIGELFF. CDR3 DNA: TGTGCCAGCTCTAAGGGGGCAATCGGGGAGCTGTTTTTT.

The chain recombines TRBV29-1 with TRBJ1-2; no definite D call. The germline V gene encodes CDR1 SQVTM and CDR2 ANQGSEA. V dropped 0 bases and J dropped 4 bases, with 6 bases sitting between them. This CDR3 comprises 12 residues. In nucleotides, the CDR3 is TGCAGCGTTGAAGAACACTCCTATGGCTACACCTTC. It encodes CSVEEHSYGYTF.

The chain has TRBV5-4 and TRBJ2-7; D perhaps matches TRBD1 (6 bases). CDR3 length: 15 amino acids. With 3 bases removed from V and 6 bases from J, the gap between germline ends came to 19 bases. CDR1 SGHNT and CDR2 YYREEE come from the germline V gene (reference sequence). CDR3 nucleotide sequence: TGTGCCAGCAGCTCGACCGGGACAACCAGTAGCGAGCAGTACTTC. Translation gives CASSSTGTTSSEQYF.

The CDR3 loop is CATSGSSRRINEQFF. In DNA form, the CDR3 reads TGTGCCACCAGTGGGTCCTCCCGAAGGATCAATGAGCAGTTCTTC. The J gene is TRBJ2-1, the V gene TRBV24-1, with unresolved D. From germline, CDR1 is KGHDR and CDR2 SFDVKD. The CDR3 consists of 15 residues. V was clipped by 5 bases and J by 6 bases, with 16 bases between them.